This T cell receptor (beta chain) is drawn from a study of blood T cell repertoires in COVID-19. Whole-study context: Sample material is recorded as cDNA or gDNA derived from T cells, B-cell-depleted T cells, or PBMCs.

How the authors handled the data: By means of reference gene primer amplification, nucleated cell counts were estimated. Assay: immunoSEQ multiplex PCR; the TCRdb copy retains only in-frame clones and omits some. The DNA gave D and trimming, while V, J and clone size come from that table. The sample carries over 75,000 clones, roughly 90% recorded once. Trimming pared 3 bases from V and 4 bases from J, leaving 6 bases between. CDR1 DFQATT and CDR2 SNEGSKA come from the germline V gene (reference sequence). The CDR3 loop spans 11 amino acids. This TCR was recovered from an elderly woman with acute or convalescent COVID-19. Sequencing was done on a sample of peripheral blood. The genes are TRBV20-1 and TRBJ1-2; D is ambiguous. The CDR3 coding sequence is TGCAGTGCTAGGTCCGGCTATGGCTACACCTTC. Encoded protein: CSARSGYGYTF.